This paragraph covers one T cell receptor (beta chain) sequence. What it binds is unknown. The entry originates in a study of cytomegalovirus exposure and HLA in healthy donors. Study as a whole: Drawn from HLA-typed donors, about 82 million unique TCRs were held in an early data release. Most donors, around 81% of 350 to 450 genotyped, fell in the Caucasian-associated ancestry cluster. Findings and caveats of the study: Later on, a genetic analysis was performed. It linked a missense variant in DCLRE1C with V- and J-gene trimming of TCR beta. The study flagged some 170 TCR beta chains as cytomegalovirus-associated.

Primers for the PCR totalled 60 Vbeta and 13 Jbeta. Here immunoSEQ multiplex PCR was the method, and the copy in TCRdb shows in-frame clones only, minus some. The sample has 100,000 to 150,000 clones, about 74% seen once. Germline V lookup: CDR1 DFQATT, CDR2 SNEGSKA (reference sequence). Trimming shortened V by 6 bases and J by 10 bases, and 12 bases separated the two germline ends. The CDR3 runs to 10 residues. This chain joins TRBV20-1 and TRBJ1-1, with a possible D match to TRBD1 (5 bases). The sample consisted of PBMCs. This TCR derives from a woman aged 45-60 years in good health and CMV-seropositive. As DNA, the CDR3 is TGCAGTGCCGGGAGGGGTGCAGCTTTCTTT. Its translation: CSAGRGAAFF.